A single sample gave rise to the 23 T cell receptor beta chains below, sequenced in a study of cytomegalovirus exposure and HLA in healthy donors. TCRdb's table, derived via immunoSEQ multiplex PCR, lists solely in-frame clones and lacks some. In the table there are roughly 250,000 clones, 86% of which are singletons. The sequenced sample was PBMCs. The source of these receptors is a woman between 25 and 40 years old in good health and CMV-seropositive.

The rearrangement links TRBV19 to TRBJ1-3; TRBD1 might be the D (6 bases). V was shortened by 9 bases and J by 2 bases, with 14 bases between the two germline ends. This CDR3 has 14 residues. In germline, CDR1 is LNHDA, CDR2 SQIVND (reference sequence). The CDR3 nucleotides read TGTGCCAGCAGTCCGGACAGTCCTGGAAACACCATATATTTT. Its protein product is CASSPDSPGNTIYF. The variable domain in full, completed from reference TRBV19 and TRBJ1-3, reads DGGITQSPKYLFRKEGQNVTLSCEQNLNHDAMYWYRQDPGQGLRLIYYSQIVNDFQKGDIAEGYSVSREKKESFPLTVTSAQKNPTAFYLCASSPDSPGNTIYFGEGSWLTVV.

This rearrangement joins TRBV30 to TRBJ2-2, with D perhaps TRBD1 (6 bases). Trimming removed 2 bases at V and 6 bases at J, with 10 bases between. The CDR3 contains 13 residues. CDR1 and CDR2 from the germline V gene are GTSNPN and SVGIG (reference sequence). In DNA, the CDR3 is TGTGCCTGGAGTCTCAAGGGGGCCGGGGAGCTGTTTTTT. Translation: CAWSLKGAGELFF.

V usage is TRBV29-1 and J usage is TRBJ1-5; D gene unclear. With 5 bases removed from V and 0 bases from J, the gap between germline ends came to 8 bases. Germline assignment: CDR1 SQVTM and CDR2 ANQGSEA. This CDR3 contains 13 residues. CDR3: CSVQQSSNQPQHF. CDR3 DNA sequence: TGCAGCGTTCAACAGAGTAGCAATCAGCCCCAGCATTTT.

The rearrangement uses TRBV4-1 and TRBJ2-7; 16 bases align to TRBD2. Germline assignment: CDR1 MGHRA and CDR2 YSYEKL. The ends lost 4 bases at V and 6 bases at J; junction bases unmatched: 3. There are 15 residues in the CDR3. The CDR3: CASSPGLAGGLEQYF. Here the CDR3 DNA reads TGCGCCAGCAGCCCGGGACTAGCGGGAGGGCTCGAGCAGTACTTC.

This clone was counted a single time. J is TRBJ2-5 and V is TRBV7-8; D remains unclear. The CDR3 consists of 10 residues. Germline V gene data show CDR1 as SGHVS and CDR2 as FQNEAQ. Trimming removed 5 bases from V and 9 bases from J, with 7 bases in between. CDR3 residues: CASSNSSQYF. CDR3 coding DNA: TGTGCCAGCAGCAACAGTTCCCAGTACTTC.

The V gene is TRBV6-1, the J gene TRBJ1-4, with TRBD1 as a possible D gene (5 bases). V was pared by 4 bases and J by 4 bases, with 16 bases between. Germline CDR1 is MNHNS and CDR2 is SASEGT. The CDR3 totals 16 residues. The CDR3 here is CASSGGRGGINEKLFF. In DNA, the CDR3 is TGTGCCAGCAGTGGGGGGAGGGGTGGGATTAATGAAAAACTGTTTTTT.

This chain uses TRBV28 with TRBJ1-2, with D maybe TRBD1 (5 bases). The CDR3 length is 14 residues. Germline CDR1 reads MDHEN; CDR2 reads SYDVKM. V was trimmed by 9 bases and J by 4 bases, leaving 18 bases between them. The CDR3 nucleotides are TGTGCCAGTACAGATTACAGGTCCGTCTATGGCTACACCTTC. Its translation: CASTDYRSVYGYTF.

The chain couples TRBV9 to TRBJ1-4; D may be TRBD1 (6 bases). Germline V CDR1 and CDR2: SGDLS, YYNGEE. The CDR3 totals 14 residues. Trimming removed 2 bases from V and 5 bases from J, with 10 bases in between. The CDR3 DNA sequence: TGTGCCAGCAGCGTGACAGGAACCAATGAAAAACTGTTTTTT. Protein product: CASSVTGTNEKLFF.

The chain combines TRBV10-2 with TRBJ2-5; D uncertain. In germline, CDR1 is WSHSY, CDR2 SAAADI. The CDR3 is made up of 14 amino acids. The V end was cut by 8 bases, the J end by 2 bases, with 15 bases between. The CDR3: CASEGGAQQETQYF. The DNA of the CDR3 is TGCGCCAGCGAAGGTGGAGCCCAGCAAGAGACCCAGTACTTC.

The chain recombines TRBV27 with TRBJ2-7; 8 nucleotides match TRBD1. The trim removed 8 bases at V and 4 bases at J, leaving 10 bases unmatched. The CDR3 contains 14 residues. Germline V gene sequence: CDR1 MNHEY, CDR2 SMNVEV (reference sequence). The CDR3 nucleotides read TGTGCCAGCCGAAGGACAGGGTCCGGATACGAGCAGTACTTC. Translated: CASRRTGSGYEQYF.

The genes are TRBV18 and TRBJ2-7; 10 nucleotides align to TRBD1. The germline CDR1 and CDR2 sequences are KGHSH and LQKENI. J gave up 5 bases and V 8 bases, and 9 bases lay outside the gene matches. This CDR3 spans 14 amino acids. The CDR3: CASAPGTGVHEQYF. As DNA, the CDR3 is TGTGCCAGCGCCCCCGGGACAGGGGTACACGAGCAGTACTTC.

This rearrangement joins TRBV4-1 to TRBJ2-5, with a weak D call TRBD2 (5 bases). Trimming took 1 base from V and 0 from J, leaving 12 bases between them. The CDR3 has 16 residues. CDR1 is MGHRA, CDR2 YSYEKL, per germline. CDR3 sequence reads: CASSQGRITYQETQYF. CDR3 coding DNA: TGCGCCAGCAGCCAAGGGAGGATCACGTACCAAGAGACCCAGTACTTC.

The V call is TRBV15, the J call TRBJ1-2; D not certain. V lost 0 bases and J 6 bases, leaving 11 bases between the germline ends. The CDR3 runs 14 residues. Germline lookup yields CDR1 LNHNV and CDR2 YYDKDF (reference sequence). The CDR3 loop reads CATSRETTVDGYTF. The CDR3 region has the DNA TGTGCCACCAGCAGAGAAACGACTGTGGATGGCTACACCTTC.

V usage is TRBV28 and J usage is TRBJ1-2; no clear D gene. V lost 7 bases to trimming and J lost 0 bases, with 12 bases between them. The germline V gene encodes CDR1 MDHEN and CDR2 SYDVKM. The CDR3 is 14 amino acids. In DNA form, the CDR3 reads TGTGCCAGCACTTCGGGGTGGACTAACTATGGCTACACCTTC. It yields the protein CASTSGWTNYGYTF.

V gene TRBV5-1 combines with J gene TRBJ1-4; the match to TRBD1 covers 9 bases. Germline CDR1 is SGHRS and CDR2 is YFSETQ. V dropped 3 bases and J dropped 8; count of bases not matched to a gene: 5. The CDR3 sequence is 14 residues long. The CDR3 reads CASSSQGAGEKLFF. Here the CDR3 DNA reads TGCGCCAGCAGCTCACAGGGGGCAGGCGAAAAACTGTTTTTT. The whole variable domain, remainder taken from reference TRBV5-1 and TRBJ1-4, is KAGVTQTPRYLIKTRGQQVTLSCSPISGHRSVSWYQQTPGQGLQFLFEYFSETQRNKGNFPGRFSGRQFSNSRSEMNVSTLELGDSALYLCASSSQGAGEKLFFGSGTQLSVL.

The J gene is TRBJ2-1, the V gene TRBV2; TRBD2 agrees at 8 bases. This CDR3 region has 18 residues. After removal of 5 bases from V and 0 bases from J, the junction contained 12 bases not matched to a gene. Germline CDR1 is SNHLY and CDR2 is FYNNEI. Here the CDR3 reads CASSPDSGVLSSYNEQFF. The CDR3 bases are TGTGCCAGCAGTCCCGATAGCGGGGTCCTGAGCTCCTACAATGAGCAGTTCTTC.

The chain employs TRBV15 and TRBJ2-3, with 10 bases aligning to TRBD2. Germline V CDR1 and CDR2: LNHNV, YYDKDF (reference sequence). The CDR3 runs to 16 residues. Trimming removed 0 bases from V and 4 bases from J; junction bases left unmatched: 4. The CDR3 loop is CATSRERLAGADTQYF. CDR3 nucleotides: TGTGCCACCAGCAGAGAGCGGCTAGCGGGAGCAGATACGCAGTATTTT.

This clone was counted a few times. The chain is built from TRBV11-2 and TRBJ2-2; D remains unclear. This CDR3 is 14 amino acids long. The V end lost 2 bases, the J end lost 2 bases, and 6 bases lay between the germline ends. Germline CDR1 is SGHAT and CDR2 is FQNNGV. The CDR3 coding sequence is TGTGCCAGCAGCTTATACAGAAACACCGGGGAGCTGTTTTTT. This gives the protein CASSLYRNTGELFF.

The J gene is TRBJ2-2, the V gene TRBV7-6; TRBD1 aligns across 9 bases. The junction had 4 bases not matched to a gene; V was cut back by 4 bases and J by 4 bases. Germline values: CDR1 SGHVS, CDR2 FNYEAQ. This CDR3 is built from 15 residues. CDR3 in amino acids: CASSSTGGLTGELFF. The DNA for the CDR3 is TGTGCCAGCAGCTCGACAGGGGGACTCACCGGGGAGCTGTTTTTT.

The chain recombines TRBV19 with TRBJ1-4; D gene uncertain. V was trimmed by 5 bases and J by 6 bases, leaving 16 bases between them. Germline CDR1 reads LNHDA; CDR2 reads SQIVND (reference sequence). The CDR3 covers 15 residues. Written as DNA, the CDR3 is TGTGCCAGTAGTGTACGGGGTCTCAGCCATGAAAAACTGTTTTTT. Its protein product is CASSVRGLSHEKLFF.

The V call is TRBV15, the J call TRBJ2-7; D not certain. The length of the CDR3 is 14 residues. V lost 3 bases and J 1 base, leaving 10 bases between the germline ends. Germline loops: CDR1 LNHNV, CDR2 YYDKDF (reference sequence). The chain's CDR3 is CATSSSLLSYEQYF. For the CDR3, the DNA is TGTGCCACCAGCAGTTCATTGTTGTCCTACGAGCAGTACTTC.

The V gene is TRBV30, the J gene TRBJ1-2, with D perhaps matching TRBD1 (6 bases). Germline values: CDR1 GTSNPN, CDR2 SVGIG (reference sequence). The V end was cut by 2 bases, the J end by 8 bases, with 15 bases between. This CDR3 comprises 13 residues. In nucleotides, the CDR3 is TGTGCCTGGAGTACCAGGGGCAGGGGAGGCTACACCTTC. Its translation is CAWSTRGRGGYTF.

The J gene is TRBJ2-3, the V gene TRBV7-8; maybe TRBD1 (5 bases). Trimming removed 8 bases at V and 2 bases at J, with 11 bases between. The CDR3 runs to 13 residues. Germline lookup yields CDR1 SGHVS and CDR2 FQNEAQ. The CDR3 reads CASYSGITDTQYF. DNA of the CDR3: TGTGCCAGCTACTCAGGGATCACAGATACGCAGTATTTT.